Each of the 20 T cell receptor beta chains below was sequenced from the same sample in a study of cytomegalovirus exposure and HLA in healthy donors (dated by TCRdb to about 2017). The library was generated by the immunoSEQ multiplex PCR assay. The multiplex PCR relied on a mix of 60 forward primers for TCR Vbeta segments and 13 reverse primers for TCR Jbeta segments. TCRdb carries this immuneACCESS record with in-frame sequences only. Its versions omit some clonotypes, under half of them owing to an unresolved V gene in the studies checked, with the rest unexplained. Recorded for this sample are approximately 120,000 clones; under 12% of them occurred a single time. Approximately 4.4% of the sample lies in the top ten. The sequencing input was PBMCs. The receptors shown here come from a woman younger than 30 in good health and CMV-seropositive.

This sequence joins TRBV5-1 and TRBJ2-1; 14 bases align to TRBD2. The CDR3 is made up of 15 amino acids. Looked up from germline, CDR1 is SGHRS and CDR2 is YFSETQ. J gave up 7 bases and V 4 bases, and 4 bases lay outside the gene matches. The CDR3, as DNA: TGCGCCAGCAGCACGGGACTAGCGGGAGAAAATGAGCAGTTCTTC. Translating it yields CASSTGLAGENEQFF.

This clone was seen a handful of times. The chain uses TRBV10-3 and TRBJ1-5, with 7 bases aligning to TRBD1. The J segment lost 2 bases and the V segment lost 3 bases, leaving 1 base of the junction unmatched. CDR3 length equals 14 residues. Germline-derived CDR1 and CDR2 are ENHRY and SYGVKD. CDR3 nucleotides: TGTGCCATCAGTGACGACAGGGGCAATCAGCCCCAGCATTTT. It translates to CAISDDRGNQPQHF.

The V gene is TRBV21-1, the J gene TRBJ2-7; the D call in the table, TRBD1, was not verified against the DNA. TRBV21-1 counts as a pseudogene. The CDR3 totals 17 residues. The CDR3 sequence: CASSKAAGQGILDEQYF. The CDR3 region has the DNA TGTGCCAGCAGCAAAGCCGCGGGACAGGGAATTTTGGACGAGCAGTACTTC.

The chain links TRBV9 to TRBJ1-1; TRBD1 agrees at 10 bases. The CDR3 sequence is 14 residues long. Germline V gives CDR1 SGDLS, CDR2 YYNGEE. V trimming: 4 bases; J trimming: 4 bases; junction bases outside the gene matches: 4. The CDR3 region is CASSPGTGVTEAFF. The DNA for the CDR3 is TGTGCCAGCAGCCCAGGGACAGGGGTCACTGAAGCTTTCTTT.

The J gene is TRBJ2-5, the V gene TRBV30; a weak D match, TRBD2 (7 bases). Trimming left V 8 bases short and J 3 bases short, with 16 bases between. This CDR3 has 13 residues. Per the germline V gene, CDR1 is GTSNPN and CDR2 is SVGIG (reference sequence). CDR3: CALADYREETQYF. DNA for the CDR3: TGTGCCCTAGCGGATTACAGGGAAGAGACCCAGTACTTC.

J is TRBJ1-2 and V is TRBV5-1; weak D call: TRBD1 (5 bases). The CDR3 runs 16 residues. Germline lookup yields CDR1 SGHRS and CDR2 YFSETQ. The V end lost 4 bases, the J end lost 8 bases, and 24 bases lay between the germline ends. As DNA, the CDR3 is TGCGCCAGCAGCCAAGACAGAATCCAACCCTTACTCGGCTACACCTTC. As protein: CASSQDRIQPLLGYTF.

This clone was seen a handful of times. One end of the junction varies from germline; a read error may be responsible. Other DNA sequences within the sample encode an identical CDR3. This CDR3 is CASSGRGRQGNTEAFF. CDR3 bases: TGTGCCAGCAGTGGTAGAGGTCGACAGGGGAACACTGAAGCTTTTTTT. The rearrangement uses TRBV2 and TRBJ1-1; 8 positions match TRBD1. This CDR3 spans 16 amino acids. In germline, CDR1 is SNHLY, CDR2 FYNNEI. The variable domain in full, with the rest retrieved from reference TRBV2 and TRBJ1-1, is EPEVTQTPSHQVTQMGQEVILRCVPISNHLYFYWYRQILGQKVEFLVSFYNNEISEKSEIFDDQFSVERPDGSNFTLKIRSTKLEDSAMYFCASSGRGRQGNTEAFFGQGTRLTVV.

This clone was seen only a few times. The genes are TRBV19 and TRBJ1-4; the D gene is possibly TRBD1 (5 bases). V lost 4 bases and J lost 5, with 11 bases in between. This CDR3 has 14 residues. Germline V gene data show CDR1 as LNHDA and CDR2 as SQIVND (reference sequence). The CDR3 protein is CASSTREVNEKLFF. The CDR3, as DNA: TGTGCCAGTAGTACCAGGGAGGTGAATGAAAAACTGTTTTTT.

This clone occurred a few times. The V and J genes are TRBV18 and TRBJ1-1; D is undetermined. Looked up from germline, CDR1 is KGHSH and CDR2 is LQKENI. V gave up 4 bases and J gave up 4 bases, with 19 bases separating them. CDR3 length: 16 residues. The CDR3 is CASSLVARGSGTEAFF. DNA for the CDR3: TGTGCCAGCTCACTCGTGGCCAGAGGGTCGGGCACTGAAGCTTTCTTT.

The V gene is TRBV13, the J gene TRBJ2-3; 12 nucleotides agree with TRBD2. V trimming: 4 bases; J trimming: 1 base; junction bases outside the gene matches: 21. The CDR3 runs 22 residues. The germline gives CDR1 PRHDT, CDR2 FYEKMQ (reference sequence). The CDR3 nucleotides read TGTGCCAGCAGCTCCCCCCTCCTAGCGGGAGGGCCGCCCCTTTCGGGCACAGATACGCAGTATTTT. It specifies CASSSPLLAGGPPLSGTDTQYF.

V usage is TRBV7-6 and J usage is TRBJ1-1; TRBD1 might be the D (6 bases). Between the trimmed V and J ends, which lost 2 bases and 3 bases, there was a span of 22 bases. Germline CDR1 SGHVS, CDR2 FNYEAQ. The CDR3 is made up of 18 amino acids. Written as DNA, the CDR3 is TGTGCCAGCAGCTTAACCCGTCCAGGGGCGGGTGGGGACACTGAAGCTTTCTTT. It yields the protein CASSLTRPGAGGDTEAFF.

This clone was found a few times. V and J are TRBV28 and TRBJ2-1; D is undetermined. V dropped 3 bases and J dropped 2 bases, with 8 bases sitting between them. The germline V gene has CDR1 MDHEN and CDR2 SYDVKM. CDR3 length equals 14 residues. Written as DNA, the CDR3 is TGTGCCAGCAGTTTCGCAGGTACCTACAATGAGCAGTTCTTC. This gives the protein CASSFAGTYNEQFF.

V is TRBV19 and J is TRBJ1-2; TRBD1 is a possible D gene (6 bases). Germline CDR1 reads LNHDA; CDR2 reads SQIVND (reference sequence). CDR3 length equals 16 residues. Trimming cost V 5 bases and J 0 bases, with 16 bases left between them. CDR3 region: CASSASGTRANYGYTF. Written as DNA, the CDR3 is TGTGCCAGTAGTGCCTCCGGGACAAGAGCTAACTATGGCTACACCTTC.

The sample holds a few counts of this clone. The chain has TRBV5-1 and TRBJ2-3, with a possible D match to TRBD2 (6 bases). CDR3 length: 15 amino acids. The germline V and J ends were trimmed by 0 bases and 3 bases, with 11 bases remaining between them. Germline loops: CDR1 SGHRS, CDR2 YFSETQ. CDR3 bases: TGCGCCAGCAGCTTGGAAGTAGGAGGGACAGATACGCAGTATTTT. Encoded protein: CASSLEVGGTDTQYF.

The rearrangement links TRBV7-2 to TRBJ1-2, with TRBD1 as a possible D gene (6 bases). CDR3 length: 16 amino acids. V gave up 5 bases and J gave up 4 bases, with 20 bases separating them. CDR1 SGHTA and CDR2 FQGNSA come from the germline V gene. The CDR3 DNA reads as TGTGCCAGCAGCCCCCAGGGGTCCGTCACGTTCTATGGCTACACCTTC. Protein sequence: CASSPQGSVTFYGYTF.

This clone has just a few counts. V usage is TRBV18 and J usage is TRBJ2-2; TRBD2 might be the D (6 bases). Between the trimmed V and J ends, which lost 4 bases and 7 bases, there was a span of 16 bases. The CDR3 spans 15 residues. Germline V gives CDR1 KGHSH, CDR2 LQKENI. CDR3 sequence reads: CASSLGTPWSGELFF. The DNA for the CDR3 is TGTGCCAGCTCACTAGGGACTCCTTGGAGCGGGGAGCTGTTTTTT.

This clone was picked up many times. The rearrangement joins TRBV20-1 to TRBJ1-4; D not certain. The CDR3 consists of 11 residues. The germline gives CDR1 DFQATT, CDR2 SNEGSKA (reference sequence). Between the trimmed V and J ends, which lost 1 base and 8 bases, there was a span of 5 bases. The CDR3: CSARAQEKLFF. CDR3 in DNA: TGCAGTGCTAGAGCCCAAGAAAAACTGTTTTTT.

The chain combines TRBV30 with TRBJ2-2; D gene unclear. This CDR3 has 14 amino acids. Germline-derived CDR1 and CDR2 are GTSNPN and SVGIG (reference sequence). Trimming removed 2 bases at V and 11 bases at J, with 18 bases between. The CDR3 DNA follows: TGTGCCTGGAGTCTGCTCCAAACTCGATCCGAGCTGTTTTTT. It specifies CAWSLLQTRSELFF.

This clone has only a few counts. The chain links TRBV5-6 to TRBJ2-3; TRBD2 is a possible D gene (6 bases). Trimming took off 4 bases at V and 0 bases at J, with 12 bases between the two ends. Germline CDR1 and CDR2: SGHDT and YYEEEE. This CDR3 has 15 amino acids. The CDR3 loop is CASSGGLSSTDTQYF. The CDR3 DNA follows: TGTGCCAGCAGCGGGGGACTGTCTAGCACAGATACGCAGTATTTT.

V usage is TRBV28 and J usage is TRBJ1-4, with TRBD1 identical over 9 bases. The ends lost 4 bases at V and 8 bases at J; junction bases unmatched: 11. CDR3 length: 16 residues. The germline gives CDR1 MDHEN, CDR2 SYDVKM. CDR3 sequence reads: CASSSSPGQGREKLFF. CDR3 bases: TGTGCCAGCAGTTCATCTCCGGGACAGGGACGGGAAAAACTGTTTTTT.